This T cell receptor (beta chain) was sequenced for a study of blood T cell repertoires in COVID-19. The overall study: There were acute and convalescent COVID-19 samples, and they came from the United States, Italy and Spain.

Trimming at V came to 0 bases and at J to 7 bases, leaving 5 bases not matched to a gene. This CDR3 is 15 amino acids long. Germline loops: CDR1 LGHNA, CDR2 YSLEER. The method was immunoSEQ multiplex PCR; TCRdb's version includes in-frame clones alone and lacks a portion of them. The sample consists of tens of thousands of clones, around nine tenths of them appearing once. Sequenced sample: peripheral blood. This sequence was found in a man aged 55 to 70 with active or convalescent COVID-19. The gene calls are TRBV4-3 and TRBJ2-1, with 8 bases fitting TRBD2. The CDR3 DNA follows: TGCGCCAGCAGCCAAGATGGGGGCGGGGGGAATGAGCAGTTCTTC. Protein: CASSQDGGGGNEQFF.